This paragraph reports one TCR beta chain. The CDR3 covers 14 residues. Per germline, CDR1 LNHDA and CDR2 SQIVND (reference sequence). The junction had 13 bases not matched to a gene; V was cut back by 9 bases and J by 6 bases. This entry is derived from a study of blood T cell repertoires in COVID-19. The overall study: Sample material is recorded as cDNA or gDNA derived from T cells, B-cell-depleted T cells, or PBMCs.

The assay was immunoSEQ multiplex PCR, and TCRdb's table has in-frame clones only and misses some. The sample shows about 60,000 clones, 72% of them seen only once. The chain has TRBV19 and TRBJ1-2, with 7 bases fitting TRBD1. This clonotype was sampled from a woman aged 65 to 85 with COVID-19, enrolled during active disease. Source material: peripheral blood. This CDR3 is CASFERRGGDGYTF. CDR3 DNA sequence: TGTGCCAGCTTCGAACGGAGAGGGGGCGATGGCTACACCTTC.